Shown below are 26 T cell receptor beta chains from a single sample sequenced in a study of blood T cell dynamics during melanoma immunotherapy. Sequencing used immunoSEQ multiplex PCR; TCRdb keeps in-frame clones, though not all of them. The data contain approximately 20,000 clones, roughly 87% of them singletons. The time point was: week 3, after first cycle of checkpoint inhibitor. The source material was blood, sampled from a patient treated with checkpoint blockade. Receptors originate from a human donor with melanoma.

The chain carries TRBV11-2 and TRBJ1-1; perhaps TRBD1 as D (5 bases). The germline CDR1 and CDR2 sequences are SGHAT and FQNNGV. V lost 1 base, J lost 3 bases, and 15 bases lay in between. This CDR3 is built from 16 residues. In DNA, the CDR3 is TGTGCCAGCAGCTTAGGCGGAGGGGAGTATGACACTGAAGCTTTCTTT. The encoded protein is CASSLGGGEYDTEAFF.

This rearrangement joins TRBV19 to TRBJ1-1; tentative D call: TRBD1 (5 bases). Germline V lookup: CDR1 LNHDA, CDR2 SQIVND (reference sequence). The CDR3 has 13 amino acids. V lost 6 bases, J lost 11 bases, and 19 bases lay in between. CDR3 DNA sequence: TGTGCCAGTAGCCTTTATCGGGAAGGGGTTGCTTTCTTT. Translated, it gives CASSLYREGVAFF.

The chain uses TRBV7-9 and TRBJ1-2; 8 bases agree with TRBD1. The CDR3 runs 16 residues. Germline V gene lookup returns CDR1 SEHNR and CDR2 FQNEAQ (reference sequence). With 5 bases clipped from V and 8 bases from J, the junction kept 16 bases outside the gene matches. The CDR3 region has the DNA TGTGCCAGCAGCCCTAGCCGACAGGGGAGTTTCGGAGGCTACACCTTC. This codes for CASSPSRQGSFGGYTF.

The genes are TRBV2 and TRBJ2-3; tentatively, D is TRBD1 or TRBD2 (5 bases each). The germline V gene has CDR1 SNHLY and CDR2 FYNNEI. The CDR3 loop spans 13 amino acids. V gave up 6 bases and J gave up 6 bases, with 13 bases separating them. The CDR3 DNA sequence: TGTGCCAGCAGCGCAAATTGGGGGGATACGCAGTATTTT. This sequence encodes CASSANWGDTQYF.

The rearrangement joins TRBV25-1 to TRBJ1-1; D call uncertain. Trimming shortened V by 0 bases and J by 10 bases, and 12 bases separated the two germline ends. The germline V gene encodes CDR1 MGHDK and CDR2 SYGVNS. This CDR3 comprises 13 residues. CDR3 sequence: CASSEYGNRGAFF. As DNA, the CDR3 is TGTGCCAGCAGTGAATATGGGAATCGTGGAGCTTTCTTT.

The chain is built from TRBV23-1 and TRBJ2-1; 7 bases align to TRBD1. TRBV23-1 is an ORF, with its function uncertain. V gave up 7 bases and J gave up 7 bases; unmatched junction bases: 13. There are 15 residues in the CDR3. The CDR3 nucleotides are TGCGCCAGCAAAGTTAGGGACAGTCGGAGTAATGAGCAGTTCTTC. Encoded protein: CASKVRDSRSNEQFF.

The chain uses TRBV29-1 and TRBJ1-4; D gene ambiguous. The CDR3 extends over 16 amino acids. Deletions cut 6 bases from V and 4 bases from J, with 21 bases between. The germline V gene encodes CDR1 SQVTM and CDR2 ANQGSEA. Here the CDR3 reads CSVTQLGLGFNEKLFF. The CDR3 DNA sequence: TGCAGCGTCACCCAACTTGGACTTGGATTTAATGAAAAACTGTTTTTT.

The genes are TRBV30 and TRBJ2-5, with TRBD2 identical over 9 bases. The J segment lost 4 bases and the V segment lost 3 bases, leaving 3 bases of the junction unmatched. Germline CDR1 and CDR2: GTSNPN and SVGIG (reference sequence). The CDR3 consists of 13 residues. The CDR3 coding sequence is TGTGCCTGGAGGATAGCGGGAGTAGAGACCCAGTACTTC. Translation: CAWRIAGVETQYF.

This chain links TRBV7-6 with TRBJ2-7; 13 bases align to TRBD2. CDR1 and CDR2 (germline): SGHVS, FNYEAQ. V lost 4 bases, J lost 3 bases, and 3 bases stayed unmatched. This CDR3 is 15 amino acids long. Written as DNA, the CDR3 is TGTGCCAGCAGCTATGGACTAGCGGGAGTCTACGAGCAGTACTTC. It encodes CASSYGLAGVYEQYF.

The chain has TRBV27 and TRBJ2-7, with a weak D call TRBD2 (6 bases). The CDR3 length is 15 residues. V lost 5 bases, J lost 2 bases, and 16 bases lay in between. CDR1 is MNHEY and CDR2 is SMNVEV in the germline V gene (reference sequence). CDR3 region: CASSHRPGGTYEQYF. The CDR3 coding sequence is TGTGCCAGCAGTCATAGACCCGGGGGAACCTACGAGCAGTACTTC.

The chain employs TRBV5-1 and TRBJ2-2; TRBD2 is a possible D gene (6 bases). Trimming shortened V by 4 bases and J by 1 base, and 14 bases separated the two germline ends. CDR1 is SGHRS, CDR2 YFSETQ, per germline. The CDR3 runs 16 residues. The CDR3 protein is CASSLRDSGNTGELFF. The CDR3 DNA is TGCGCCAGCAGCCTCCGGGACTCGGGGAACACCGGGGAGCTGTTTTTT.

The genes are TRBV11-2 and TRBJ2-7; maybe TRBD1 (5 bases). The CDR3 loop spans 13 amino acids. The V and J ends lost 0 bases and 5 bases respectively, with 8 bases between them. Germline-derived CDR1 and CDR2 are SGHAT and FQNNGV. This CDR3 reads CASSLDRQHEQYF. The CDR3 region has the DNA TGTGCCAGCAGCTTAGACCGACAGCACGAGCAGTACTTC.

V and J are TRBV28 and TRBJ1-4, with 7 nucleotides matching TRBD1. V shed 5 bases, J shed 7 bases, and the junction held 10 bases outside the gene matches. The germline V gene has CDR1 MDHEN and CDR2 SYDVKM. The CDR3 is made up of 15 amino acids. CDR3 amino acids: CASSARVPGGEKLFF. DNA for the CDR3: TGTGCCAGCAGTGCCCGGGTCCCAGGGGGTGAAAAACTGTTTTTT.

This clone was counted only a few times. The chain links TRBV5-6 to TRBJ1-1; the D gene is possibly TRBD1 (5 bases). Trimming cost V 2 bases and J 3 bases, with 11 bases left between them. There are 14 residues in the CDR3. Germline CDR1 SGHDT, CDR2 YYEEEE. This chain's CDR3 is CASSFGGGYTEAFF. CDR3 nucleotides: TGTGCCAGCAGCTTCGGTGGGGGATACACTGAAGCTTTCTTT.

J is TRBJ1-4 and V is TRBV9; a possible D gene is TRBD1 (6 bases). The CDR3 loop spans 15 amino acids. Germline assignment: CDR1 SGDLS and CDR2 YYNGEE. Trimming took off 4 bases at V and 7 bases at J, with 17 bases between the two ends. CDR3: CASSPSDRLAEKLFF. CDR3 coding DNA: TGTGCCAGCAGCCCAAGTGACAGGTTAGCTGAAAAACTGTTTTTT. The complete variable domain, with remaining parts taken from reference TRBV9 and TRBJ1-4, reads DSGVTQTPKHLITATGQRVTLRCSPRSGDLSVYWYQQSLDQGLQFLIQYYNGEERAKGNILERFSAQQFPDLHSELNLSSLELGDSALYFCASSPSDRLAEKLFFGSGTQLSVL.

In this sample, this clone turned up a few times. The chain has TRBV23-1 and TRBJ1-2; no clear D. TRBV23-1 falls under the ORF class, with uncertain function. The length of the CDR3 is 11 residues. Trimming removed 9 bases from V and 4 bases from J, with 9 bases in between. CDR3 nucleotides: TGCGCCAGGAGGAATTTCTATGGCTACACCTTC. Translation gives CARRNFYGYTF.

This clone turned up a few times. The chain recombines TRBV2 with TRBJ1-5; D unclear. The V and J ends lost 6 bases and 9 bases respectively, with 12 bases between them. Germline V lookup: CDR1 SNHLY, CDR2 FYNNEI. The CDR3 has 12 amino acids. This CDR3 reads CASRASSAPQHF. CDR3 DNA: TGTGCCAGCAGGGCATCGTCGGCGCCCCAGCATTTT.

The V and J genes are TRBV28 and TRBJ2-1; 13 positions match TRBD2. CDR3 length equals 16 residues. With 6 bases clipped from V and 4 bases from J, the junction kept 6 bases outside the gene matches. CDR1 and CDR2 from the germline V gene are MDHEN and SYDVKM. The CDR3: CASSTRLAGGYNEQFF. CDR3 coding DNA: TGTGCCAGCAGCACAAGACTAGCGGGAGGTTACAATGAGCAGTTCTTC.

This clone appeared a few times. The DNA of the CDR3 is TGCGCCAGCAGCTCGGGACCACAAGAGACCCAGTACTTC. It specifies CASSSGPQETQYF. The rearrangement links TRBV5-1 to TRBJ2-5; D tentatively reads TRBD1 or TRBD2 (5 bases each). The V end was cut by 3 bases, the J end by 2 bases, with 8 bases between. Looked up from germline, CDR1 is SGHRS and CDR2 is YFSETQ. CDR3 length equals 13 residues.

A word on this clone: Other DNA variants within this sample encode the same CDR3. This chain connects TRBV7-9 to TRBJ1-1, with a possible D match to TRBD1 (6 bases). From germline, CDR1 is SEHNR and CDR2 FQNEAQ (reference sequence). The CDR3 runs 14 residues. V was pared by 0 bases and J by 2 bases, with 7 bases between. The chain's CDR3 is CASSLAGGNTEAFF. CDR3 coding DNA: TGTGCCAGCAGCTTAGCAGGGGGTAACACTGAAGCTTTCTTT. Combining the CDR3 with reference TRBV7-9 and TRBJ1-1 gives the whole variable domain DTGVSQNPRHKITKRGQNVTFRCDPISEHNRLYWYRQTLGQGPEFLTYFQNEAQLEKSRLLSDRFSAERPKGSFSTLEIQRTEQGDSAMYLCASSLAGGNTEAFFGQGTRLTVV.

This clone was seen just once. The CDR3 DNA sequence: TGTGCCAGCAGTGGCGGATCAGGGGGAGAAAGAGATACGCAGTATTTT. This sequence encodes CASSGGSGGERDTQYF. The chain is built from TRBV6-4 and TRBJ2-3; 7 bases are a match to TRBD1. The CDR3 has 16 residues. Trimming at V came to 4 bases and at J to 5 bases, leaving 12 bases not matched to a gene. Germline loops: CDR1 MRHNA, CDR2 SNTAGT.

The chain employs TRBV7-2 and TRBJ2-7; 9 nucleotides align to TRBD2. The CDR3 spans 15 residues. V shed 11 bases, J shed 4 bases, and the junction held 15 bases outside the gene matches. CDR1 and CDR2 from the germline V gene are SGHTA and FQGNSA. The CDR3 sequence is CAVADLLAGRYEQYF. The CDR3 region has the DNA TGTGCCGTCGCGGATCTTCTAGCGGGAAGGTACGAGCAGTACTTC.

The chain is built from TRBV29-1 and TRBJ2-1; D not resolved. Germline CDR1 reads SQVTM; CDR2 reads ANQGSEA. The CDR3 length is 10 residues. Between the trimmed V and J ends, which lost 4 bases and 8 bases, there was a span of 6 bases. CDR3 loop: CSVVQHEQFF. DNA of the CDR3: TGCAGCGTTGTTCAGCATGAGCAGTTCTTC.

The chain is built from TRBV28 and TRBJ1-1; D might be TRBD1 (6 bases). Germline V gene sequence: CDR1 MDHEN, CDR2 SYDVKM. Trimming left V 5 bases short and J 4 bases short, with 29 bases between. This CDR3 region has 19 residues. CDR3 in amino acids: CASSHTKRRSRGNGTEAFF. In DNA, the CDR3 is TGTGCCAGCAGTCATACGAAGCGGCGATCCAGGGGAAACGGCACTGAAGCTTTCTTT. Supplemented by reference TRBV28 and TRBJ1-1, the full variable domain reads DVKVTQSSRYLVKRTGEKVFLECVQDMDHENMFWYRQDPGLGLRLIYFSYDVKMKEKGDIPEGYSVSREKKERFSLILESASTNQTSMYLCASSHTKRRSRGNGTEAFFGQGTRLTVV.

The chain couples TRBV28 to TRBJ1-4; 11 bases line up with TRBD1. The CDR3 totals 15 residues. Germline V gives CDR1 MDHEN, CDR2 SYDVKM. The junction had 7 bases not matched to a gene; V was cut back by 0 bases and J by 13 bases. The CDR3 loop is CASSLWDRGRKGLFF. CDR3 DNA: TGTGCCAGCAGTTTATGGGACAGGGGGCGGAAAGGACTGTTTTTT.

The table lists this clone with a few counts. The CDR3 DNA reads as TGTGCCAGCAGCCTGGTGGGGAACACTGAAGCTTTCTTT. This gives the protein CASSLVGNTEAFF. The rearrangement joins TRBV14 to TRBJ1-1; no clear D gene. Germline V gene data show CDR1 as SGHDN and CDR2 as FVKESK. The germline V and J ends were trimmed by 4 bases and 1 base, with 7 bases remaining between them. The CDR3 is 13 amino acids.